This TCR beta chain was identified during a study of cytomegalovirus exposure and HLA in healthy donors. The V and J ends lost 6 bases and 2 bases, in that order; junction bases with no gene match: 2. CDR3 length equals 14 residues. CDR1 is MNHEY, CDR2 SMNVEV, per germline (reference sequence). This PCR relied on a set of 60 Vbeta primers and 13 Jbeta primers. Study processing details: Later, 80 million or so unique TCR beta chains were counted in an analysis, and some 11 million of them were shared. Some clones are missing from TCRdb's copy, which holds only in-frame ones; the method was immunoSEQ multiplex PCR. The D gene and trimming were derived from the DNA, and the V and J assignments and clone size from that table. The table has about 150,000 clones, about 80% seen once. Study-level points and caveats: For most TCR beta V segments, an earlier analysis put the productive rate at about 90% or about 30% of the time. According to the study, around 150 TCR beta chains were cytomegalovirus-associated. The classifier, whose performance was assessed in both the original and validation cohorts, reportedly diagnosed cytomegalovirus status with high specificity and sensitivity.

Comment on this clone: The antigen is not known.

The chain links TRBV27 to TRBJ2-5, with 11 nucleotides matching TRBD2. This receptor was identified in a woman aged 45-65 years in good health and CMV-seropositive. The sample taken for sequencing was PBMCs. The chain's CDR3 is CASRLAGVQETQYF. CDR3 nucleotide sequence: TGTGCCAGCAGACTAGCGGGAGTTCAAGAGACCCAGTACTTC.